This entry concerns a single TCR beta chain. Its antigen is unknown. Trimming stripped 5 bases from V and 4 bases from J, with 9 bases between. Per germline, CDR1 SGHAT and CDR2 FQNNGV. The CDR3 spans 13 residues. These data belong to a study of T cell repertoires in cytomegalovirus infection. MiXCR was run by TCRdb on the reads, yielding one entry per CDR3 protein. Among hundreds of thousands of distinct CDR3 sequences listed, around 30% were seen once. The receptor was derived from a human donor in good health (CMV status not recorded). Some clones in this sample may be carry-over from other donors' samples. This material consisted of cultured PBMCs, taken from culture after CMV antigen stimulation. This chain uses TRBV11-2 with TRBJ1-3; no clear D. Here the CDR3 reads CASSPVPGNTIYF. The CDR3 nucleotides read TGTGCCAGCAGCCCCGTGCCCGGAAACACCATATATTTT. Filled out from reference TRBV11-2 and TRBJ1-3, the complete variable domain reads EAGVAQSPRYKIIEKRQSVAFWCNPISGHATLYWYQQILGQGPKLLIQFQNNGVVDDSQLPKDRFSAERLKGVDSTLKIQPAKLEDSAVYLCASSPVPGNTIYFGEGSWLTVV.